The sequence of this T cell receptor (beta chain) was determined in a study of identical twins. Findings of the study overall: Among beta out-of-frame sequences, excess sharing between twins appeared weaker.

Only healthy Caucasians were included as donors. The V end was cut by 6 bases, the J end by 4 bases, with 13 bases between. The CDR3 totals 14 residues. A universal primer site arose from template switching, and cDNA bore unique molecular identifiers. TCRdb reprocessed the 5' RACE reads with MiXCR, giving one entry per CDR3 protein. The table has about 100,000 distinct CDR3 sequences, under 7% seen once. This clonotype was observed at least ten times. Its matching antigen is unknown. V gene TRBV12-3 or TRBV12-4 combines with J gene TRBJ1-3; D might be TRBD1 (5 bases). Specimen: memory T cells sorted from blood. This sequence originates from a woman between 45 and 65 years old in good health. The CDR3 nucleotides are TGTGCCAGCAGGGGGATGGGGCGAGGAAACACCATATATTTT. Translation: CASRGMGRGNTIYF.